These 10 T cell receptor beta chains were all obtained from the same sample, sequenced in a study of T cells in Graves' hyperthyroidism and ophthalmopathy. Template material for amplifying TCR beta CDR3 regions consisted of RNA transcripts. First-round RT-PCR with HTBI primers amplified the TCR CDR3 region. MiXCR was run by TCRdb on the multiplex PCR reads, yielding one entry per CDR3 protein. The table includes roughly 180,000 distinct CDR3 sequences, approximately 9% detected once. The sample consisted of blood. All receptors derive from a young woman with Graves' hyperthyroidism that later progressed to Graves' ophthalmopathy.

At least ten counts were recorded for this clonotype. The J gene is TRBJ1-1, the V gene TRBV19; 9 bases agree with TRBD1. The germline gives CDR1 LNHDA, CDR2 SQIVND (reference sequence). V lost 3 bases and J lost 5; bases outside the gene matches: 10. The CDR3 is made up of 16 amino acids. CDR3 loop: CASSMGPGQGITEAFF. Here the CDR3 DNA reads TGTGCCAGTAGTATGGGGCCGGGACAGGGTATAACTGAAGCTTTCTTT. Supplemented by reference TRBV19 and TRBJ1-1, the full variable domain reads DGGITQSPKYLFRKEGQNVTLSCEQNLNHDAMYWYRQDPGQGLRLIYYSQIVNDFQKGDIAEGYSVSREKKESFPLTVTSAQKNPTAFYLCASSMGPGQGITEAFFGQGTRLTVV.

This clonotype has just a few counts. The chain couples TRBV5-6 to TRBJ2-3; no firm D call. There are 13 residues in the CDR3. Trimming pared 1 base from V and 2 bases from J, leaving 5 bases between. Germline V gene data show CDR1 as SGHDT and CDR2 as YYEEEE. The CDR3 loop is CASSLRATDTQYF. The CDR3 DNA follows: TGTGCCAGCAGCTTGCGGGCCACAGATACGCAGTATTTT. The full variable domain, rest sourced from reference TRBV5-6 and TRBJ2-3, is DAGVTQSPTHLIKTRGQQVTLRCSPKSGHDTVSWYQQALGQGPQFIFQYYEEEERQRGNFPDRFSGHQFPNYSSELNVNALLLGDSALYLCASSLRATDTQYFGPGTRLTVL.

Ten or more counts support this clonotype. CDR3 sequence reads: CASSLLGTDTQYF. DNA of the CDR3: TGTGCCAGCAGCTTATTGGGCACAGATACGCAGTATTTT. This chain connects TRBV7-3 to TRBJ2-3; no definite D call. Trimming stripped 2 bases from V and 1 base from J, with 4 bases between. CDR3 length: 13 amino acids. Germline loops: CDR1 SGHTA, CDR2 FQGTGA. Variable domain in full (rest from reference TRBV7-3 and TRBJ2-3): GAGVSQTPSNKVTEKGKYVELRCDPISGHTALYWYRQSLGQGPEFLIYFQGTGAADDSGLPNDRFFAVRPEGSVSTLKIQRTERGDSAVYLCASSLLGTDTQYFGPGTRLTVL.

The chain has TRBV6-1 and TRBJ1-2, with D unclear. Germline loops: CDR1 MNHNS, CDR2 SASEGT. The germline V and J ends were trimmed by 7 bases and 3 bases, with 9 bases remaining between them. This CDR3 comprises 12 residues. The CDR3 nucleotides read TGTGCCAGCATCCACAACGACTATGGCTACACCTTC. This gives the protein CASIHNDYGYTF.

This clonotype appeared many times. The CDR3 spells CASSRETGPYEQYF. The DNA for the CDR3 is TGTGCCAGCAGCCGCGAGACAGGTCCCTACGAGCAGTACTTC. This chain connects TRBV9 to TRBJ2-7, with D perhaps matching TRBD1 (6 bases). This CDR3 is built from 14 residues. Germline CDR1 and CDR2: SGDLS and YYNGEE. With 4 bases removed from V and 2 bases from J, the gap between germline ends came to 13 bases.

This clonotype has at least ten counts. The chain uses TRBV20-1 and TRBJ1-1; the match to TRBD1 covers 9 bases. Germline V gives CDR1 DFQATT, CDR2 SNEGSKA (reference sequence). The CDR3 loop spans 14 amino acids. V shed 2 bases and J 1 base; nucleotides not matched to a gene: 2. Written as DNA, the CDR3 is TGCAGTGCTAGAATGGGACAGGGGAACACTGAAGCTTTCTTT. Residues: CSARMGQGNTEAFF.

This clonotype was seen more than once but under ten times. The V gene is TRBV20-1, the J gene TRBJ2-1; TRBD2 matches 12 bases. J gave up 3 bases and V 6 bases, and 9 bases lay outside the gene matches. The CDR3 covers 16 residues. Germline V gene sequence: CDR1 DFQATT, CDR2 SNEGSKA (reference sequence). The CDR3 region is CSAASGGAGVYNEQFF. The CDR3 DNA reads as TGCAGTGCGGCTAGCGGGGGGGCCGGGGTCTACAATGAGCAGTTCTTC.

The table lists this clonotype with many counts. This chain uses TRBV29-1 with TRBJ2-3, with D perhaps matching TRBD1 or TRBD2 (5 bases each). The CDR3 runs to 13 residues. Per germline, CDR1 SQVTM and CDR2 ANQGSEA. V was trimmed by 8 bases and J by 3 bases, leaving 15 bases between them. Here the CDR3 DNA reads TGCAGCACTCCGGGGCGAGAGACAGATACGCAGTATTTT. Its protein product is CSTPGRETDTQYF.

This clonotype was seen at least ten times. The chain links TRBV6-1 to TRBJ2-7, with 8 bases identical to TRBD2. V lost 8 bases, J lost 5 bases, and 5 bases stayed unmatched. The CDR3 is 12 amino acids. The V gene's germline CDR1 is MNHNS and CDR2 SASEGT. The DNA of the CDR3 is TGTGCCAGCGGGCGGGAGGAGCACGAGCAGTACTTC. Its translation: CASGREEHEQYF.

The sample holds many counts of this clonotype. The J gene is TRBJ2-7, the V gene TRBV27; TRBD2 agrees at 8 bases. This CDR3 spans 14 amino acids. Germline V gene lookup returns CDR1 MNHEY and CDR2 SMNVEV (reference sequence). The junction had 10 bases not matched to a gene; V was cut back by 6 bases and J by 6 bases. In DNA form, the CDR3 reads TGTGCCAGCAGAGGAGCGGGAGTCGTAGGCGAGCAGTACTTC. It yields the protein CASRGAGVVGEQYF.